This TCR beta chain was recovered during a study of T cell responses to AZD1222 COVID-19 vaccine (dated by TCRdb to the early 2020s). For context, the study as a whole: A total of about 250 trial participants underwent TCR sequencing, of whom about 210 had received two doses of AZD1222 and some 25 had received two doses of the MenACWY control vaccine. Trial participants were enrolled by age into subgroups of 18-55, 56-69 and 70-plus years, and roughly 150, 30 and 60 TCR-sequenced participants, respectively, were included in these subgroups.

This specimen's time point label, interpreted: about 28 days (+/-7) after the second vaccine dose. AZD1222 recipients given second doses at about 4 weeks or at about 12 weeks were pooled, since spike-specific TCR depth and breadth were not found to differ between the two schedules. The vaccinee samples were drawn from two UK trials, COV001 and COV002, one of which was a single-blind randomized controlled phase 2/3 trial testing AZD1222 (ChAdOx1 nCoV-19) in healthy adults. Trial participant PBMC samples were collected at day 0 and day 28 after the second dose for TCRbeta chain sequencing. Overall results and qualifications from the work: Because no day 14 peak-response samples were available, repertoires were characterized only after the peak T cell response. Vaccine-associated CD4 TCRs spanned the whole spike protein, with dominant responses in regions 160-218 and 743-854. Conclusions about previously exposed vaccinees are limited because only six or seven AZD1222 recipients were SARS-CoV-2 seropositive at baseline. A significant rise in spike-specific TCR breadth and depth was observed after two AZD1222 doses relative to day 0 and relative to MenACWY recipients. Nearly half of unique spike-specific TCRs reportedly recognized epitopes outside regions mutated in the B.1.351 and B.1.1.7 variants. In the small 56-69-year group, the increase in depth fell short of significance, most likely because of low power. Participants were mostly white British, with more females than males. The authors suggested clonal diversity may have been underestimated.

The CDR3 regions of human TCRbeta chains were analyzed by immunosequencing. In the paper's pipeline: Repertoire TCRs were checked for matches against a reference library of SARS-CoV-2-specific TCRs that had been generated using the MIRA antigen-specificity platform. Breadth was defined as the fraction of unique TCRs that were SARS-CoV-2-associated, and depth was defined as the fraction of total T cells that were SARS-CoV-2-associated. Using the MIRA data, every spike-specific TCR was mapped to the spike region that the TCR reacted to and assigned to either a CD4 or a CD8 class. Log10-transformed breadth and depth values were compared by one-way ANOVA with Sidak's multiple comparisons tests. The immuneACCESS repertoire file appears here via TCRdb, limited to in-frame rearrangements. These files lack a portion of the clones; in checked studies, under half of the deficit traces to unresolved V genes, and the cause of the others is not known. The V and J calls and the clone size are those of that table, but D and trimming were determined from the DNA. A total of about 150,000 clones appear in this sample, more than 80% of them only once. The ten largest clones capture 3% to 3.5% of the sample.

On this clone itself: What antigen it recognizes has not been identified. Qualities for individual bases were not recorded, and no much larger clone is one base off.

Reading from cysteine to phenylalanine, the CDR3 counts 14 amino acids. This entry keeps only the CDR3 DNA: 42 bases, framed from base 1. CDR1 and CDR2 are drawn from the germline V gene: ENHRY, SYGVKD. Relative to germline, V is missing 5 bases and J is missing 7 bases, with 5 bases of the junction outside any gene match. The receptor comes from an adult who received the AZD1222 COVID-19 vaccine. The rearrangement combines TRBV10-3 with TRBJ2-1; TRBD2 matches 10 bases in the middle. Source: peripheral blood, taken 28 days after the second AZD1222 dose. The sequenced DNA is TGTGCCATCAGTCTAGCGGGAGTGGGGAATGAGCAGTTCTTC. This gives the protein CAISLAGVGNEQFF.